The 10 T cell receptor beta chains presented below share a single source sample, sequenced in a study of vaccination and CD4 T cells after COVID-19. The assay that was used to sequence DNA from cultured CD4+ T cells was the Oncomine TCR Beta short-read assay. From the PCR reads, TCRdb called clonotypes with MiXCR, one entry per CDR3 protein. Among 15,000 to 20,000 distinct CDR3 sequences, roughly 40% were seen once, and the ten largest hold more than 7%. These receptors' targets are unknown. Treatment noted: roughly 10-day PBMC culture with coronavirus spike peptide pools or control peptides (ViraFEST assay). Sequenced material: CD4+ T cells from blood, cultured in vitro, taken after SARS-CoV-2 vaccination. The source of these receptors is a human donor who had recovered from COVID-19.

The CDR3 region is CASSLVRGAGPYNEQFF. The DNA for the CDR3 is TGTGCCAGCAGCTTAGTTCGGGGGGCCGGCCCCTACAATGAGCAGTTCTTC. V gene TRBV11-3 combines with J gene TRBJ2-1; D possibly corresponds to TRBD2 (7 bases). Trimming shortened V by 1 base and J by 2 bases, and 15 bases separated the two germline ends. The germline V gene has CDR1 SGHNT and CDR2 YENEEA. The CDR3 loop spans 17 amino acids. Full variable domain (missing parts from reference TRBV11-3 and TRBJ2-1): EAGVVQSPRYKIIEKKQPVAFWCNPISGHNTLYWYLQNLGQGPELLIRYENEEAVDDSQLPKDRFSAERLKGVDSTLKIQPAELGDSAVYLCASSLVRGAGPYNEQFFGPGTRLTVL.

This clonotype was seen a few times. This CDR3 reads CASSFLTDTQYF. Here the CDR3 DNA reads TGTGCCAGCAGCTTTCTCACAGATACGCAGTATTTT. The chain links TRBV7-2 to TRBJ2-3; no definite D call. CDR1 and CDR2 from the germline V gene are SGHTA and FQGNSA. With 3 bases removed from V and 2 bases from J, the gap between germline ends came to 3 bases. The CDR3 covers 12 residues.

The chain uses TRBV24-1 and TRBJ2-7; TRBD1 agrees at 10 bases. Germline CDR1 KGHDR, CDR2 SFDVKD. The CDR3 is 16 residues long. The ends lost 9 bases at V and 1 base at J; junction bases unmatched: 11. The CDR3 reads CATSAGDRGLSYEQYF. Here the CDR3 DNA reads TGTGCCACCTCCGCCGGGGACAGGGGACTTTCCTACGAGCAGTACTTC.

The chain combines TRBV7-9 with TRBJ1-1; D call uncertain. Trimming removed 5 bases at V and 9 bases at J, with 13 bases between. The CDR3 runs to 12 residues. The germline CDR1 and CDR2 sequences are SEHNR and FQNEAQ (reference sequence). As DNA, the CDR3 is TGTGCCAGCAGCCCAGCGGAGCGTAAAGCTTTCTTT. Its protein is CASSPAERKAFF.

By its share, this clonotype is medium-sized. The chain employs TRBV28 and TRBJ1-2, with 10 bases that match TRBD1. V dropped 10 bases and J dropped 4; count of bases not matched to a gene: 6. CDR3 length: 13 amino acids. Per germline, CDR1 MDHEN and CDR2 SYDVKM. The DNA for the CDR3 is TGTGCCACCACGGACAGGGGGGTCTATGGCTACACCTTC. Translated, it gives CATTDRGVYGYTF.

The chain carries TRBV5-4 and TRBJ1-6, with D possibly matching TRBD1 (6 bases). CDR3 length equals 14 residues. V was clipped by 1 base and J by 5 bases, with 7 bases between them. CDR1 is SGHNT and CDR2 is YYREEE in the germline V gene (reference sequence). CDR3 bases: TGTGCCAGCAGCTTGAGACAGGATAATTCACCCCTCCACTTT. This translates into CASSLRQDNSPLHF.

A few counts support this clonotype. The V and J genes are TRBV27 and TRBJ1-1; D ambiguous. V gave up 2 bases and J gave up 2 bases, with 6 bases separating them. The germline CDR1 and CDR2 sequences are MNHEY and SMNVEV (reference sequence). This CDR3 contains 13 residues. CDR3 amino acids: CASSLIGNTEAFF. As DNA, the CDR3 is TGTGCCAGCAGTTTAATAGGTAACACTGAAGCTTTCTTT.

This clonotype has a single count. At one boundary the junction diverges from the germline segment, which might be a read error. J is TRBJ1-1 and V is TRBV19; TRBD1 matches at 9 bases. CDR1 LNHDA and CDR2 SQIVND come from the germline V gene (reference sequence). The length of the CDR3 is 14 residues. CDR3 sequence (DNA): TGTGCCAGTCGTATCGGACAGGGGCAAACTGAAGCTTTCTTT. This translates into CASRIGQGQTEAFF. Using reference TRBV19 and TRBJ1-1 for the parts outside the CDR3, the full variable domain is DGGITQSPKYLFRKEGQNVTLSCEQNLNHDAMYWYRQDPGQGLRLIYYSQIVNDFQKGDIAEGYSVSREKKESFPLTVTSAQKNPTAFYLCASRIGQGQTEAFFGQGTRLTVV.

This clonotype has a handful of counts. This sequence joins TRBV28 and TRBJ1-5; possibly TRBD1 for D (5 bases). V lost 1 base and J 6 bases, leaving 10 bases between the germline ends. The CDR3 totals 14 residues. Germline V gene sequence: CDR1 MDHEN, CDR2 SYDVKM. The chain's CDR3 is CASSLFAGTQPQHF. CDR3 DNA sequence: TGTGCCAGCAGTTTATTTGCGGGGACTCAGCCCCAGCATTTT.

This clonotype is labeled medium-sized. J is TRBJ1-6 and V is TRBV15; TRBD1 matches 11 bases. Germline lookup yields CDR1 LNHNV and CDR2 YYDKDF (reference sequence). The V and J ends lost 4 bases and 5 bases, in that order; junction bases with no gene match: 10. This CDR3 has 18 residues. CDR3 nucleotide sequence: TGTGCCACCAGCACCCGGACAGGGGGCAACAATAATAATTCACCCCTCCACTTT. This encodes CATSTRTGGNNNNSPLHF.